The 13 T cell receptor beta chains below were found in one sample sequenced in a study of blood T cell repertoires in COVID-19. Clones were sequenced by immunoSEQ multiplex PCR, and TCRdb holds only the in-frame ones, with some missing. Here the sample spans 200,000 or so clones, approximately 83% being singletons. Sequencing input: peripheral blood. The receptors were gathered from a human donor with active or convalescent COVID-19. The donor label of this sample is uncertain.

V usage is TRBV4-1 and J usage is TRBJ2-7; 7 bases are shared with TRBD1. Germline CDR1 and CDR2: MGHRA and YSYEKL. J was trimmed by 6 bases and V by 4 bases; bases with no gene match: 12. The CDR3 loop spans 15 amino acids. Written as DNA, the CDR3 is TGCGCCAGCAGCCGACAACAGGGGCCCTTACGCGAGCAGTACTTC. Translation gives CASSRQQGPLREQYF.

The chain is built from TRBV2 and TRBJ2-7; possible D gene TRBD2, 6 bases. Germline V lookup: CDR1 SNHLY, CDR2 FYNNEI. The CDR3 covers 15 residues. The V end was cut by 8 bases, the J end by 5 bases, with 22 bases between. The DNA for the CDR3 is TGTGCCAGCTACACAATTACCGGGACTTTGGACGAGCAGTACTTC. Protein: CASYTITGTLDEQYF.

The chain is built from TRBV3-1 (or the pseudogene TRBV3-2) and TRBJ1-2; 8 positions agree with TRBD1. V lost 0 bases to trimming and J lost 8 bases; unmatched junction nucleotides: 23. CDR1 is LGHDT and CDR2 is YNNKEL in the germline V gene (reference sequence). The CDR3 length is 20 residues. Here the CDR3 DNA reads TGTGCCAGCAGCCAAGAAACCACTTACCCAACAGGGGGGTTGCTAGGAGGCTACACCTTC. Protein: CASSQETTYPTGGLLGGYTF.

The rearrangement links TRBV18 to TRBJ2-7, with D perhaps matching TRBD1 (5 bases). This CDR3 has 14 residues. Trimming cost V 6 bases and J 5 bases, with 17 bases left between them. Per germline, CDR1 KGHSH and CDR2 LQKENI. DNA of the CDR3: TGTGCCAGCTCCCCCGGAAGGACAAGGCACGAGCAGTACTTC. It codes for CASSPGRTRHEQYF.

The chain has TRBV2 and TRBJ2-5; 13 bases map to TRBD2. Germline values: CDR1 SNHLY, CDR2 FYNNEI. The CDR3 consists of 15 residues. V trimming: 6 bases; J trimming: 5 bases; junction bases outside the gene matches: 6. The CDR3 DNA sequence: TGTGCCAGCAGACGAGAACTAGCGGGAGGGGAGACCCAGTACTTC. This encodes CASRRELAGGETQYF.

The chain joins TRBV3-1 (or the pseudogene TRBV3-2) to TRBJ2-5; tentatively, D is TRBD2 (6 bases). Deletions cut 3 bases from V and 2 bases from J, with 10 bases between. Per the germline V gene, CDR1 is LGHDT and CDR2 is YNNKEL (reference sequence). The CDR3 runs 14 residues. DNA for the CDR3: TGTGCCAGCAGCCATGAGGGAGGACAAGAGACCCAGTACTTC. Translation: CASSHEGGQETQYF.

The chain's CDR3 is CASSSTPSGRAYTGELFF. In nucleotides, the CDR3 is TGTGCCAGCAGCTCTACCCCTAGCGGGAGGGCTTACACCGGGGAGCTGTTTTTT. This sequence joins TRBV7-8 and TRBJ2-2, with 12 bases identical to TRBD2. The CDR3 covers 18 residues. Trimming removed 4 bases from V and 3 bases from J; junction bases left unmatched: 9. Per germline, CDR1 SGHVS and CDR2 FQNEAQ.

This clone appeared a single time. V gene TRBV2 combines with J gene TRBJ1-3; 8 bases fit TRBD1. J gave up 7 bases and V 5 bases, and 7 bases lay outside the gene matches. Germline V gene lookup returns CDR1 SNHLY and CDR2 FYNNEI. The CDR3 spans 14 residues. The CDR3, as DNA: TGTGCCAGCAGTCTTTCCGACAGGGGTAACACCATATATTTT. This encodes CASSLSDRGNTIYF.

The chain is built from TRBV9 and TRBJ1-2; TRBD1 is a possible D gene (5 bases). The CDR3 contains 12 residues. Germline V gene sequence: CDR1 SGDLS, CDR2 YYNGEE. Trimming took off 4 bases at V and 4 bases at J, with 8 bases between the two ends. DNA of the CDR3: TGTGCCAGCAGCCCCGGGGGCTATGGCTACACCTTC. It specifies CASSPGGYGYTF.

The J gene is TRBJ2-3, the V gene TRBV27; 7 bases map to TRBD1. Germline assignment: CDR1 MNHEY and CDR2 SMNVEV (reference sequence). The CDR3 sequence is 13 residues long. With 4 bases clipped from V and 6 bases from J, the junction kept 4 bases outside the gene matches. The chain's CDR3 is CASSSRGTDTQYF. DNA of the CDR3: TGTGCCAGCAGTTCCAGGGGGACGGATACGCAGTATTTT.

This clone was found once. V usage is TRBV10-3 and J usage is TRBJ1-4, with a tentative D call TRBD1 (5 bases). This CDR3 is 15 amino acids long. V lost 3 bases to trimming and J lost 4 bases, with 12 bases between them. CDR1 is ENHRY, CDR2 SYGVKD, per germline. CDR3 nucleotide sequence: TGTGCCATCAGTGACAGGGATAAGGGTAATGAAAAACTGTTTTTT. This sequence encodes CAISDRDKGNEKLFF.

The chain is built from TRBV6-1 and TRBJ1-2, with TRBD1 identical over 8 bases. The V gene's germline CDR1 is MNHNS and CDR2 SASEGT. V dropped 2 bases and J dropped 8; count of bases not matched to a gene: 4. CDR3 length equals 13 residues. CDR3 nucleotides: TGTGCCAGCAGTGAATCGACAGGGGTCGGCTACACCTTC. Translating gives CASSESTGVGYTF.

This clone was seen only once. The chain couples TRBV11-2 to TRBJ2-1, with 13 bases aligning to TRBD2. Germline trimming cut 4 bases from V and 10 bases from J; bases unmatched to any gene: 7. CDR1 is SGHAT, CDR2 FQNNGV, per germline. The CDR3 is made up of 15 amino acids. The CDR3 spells CASSSTSGGAGEQFF. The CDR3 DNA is TGTGCCAGCAGCTCCACTAGCGGGGGGGCCGGGGAGCAGTTCTTC.